The entry below describes one T cell receptor beta chain. As yet, its antigen is unknown. This sample stems from a study of beta chain features in type 1 diabetes. Across the study: Patients were similar to healthy donors in age and gender (as well as in cell yields). Study-level points and caveats: Among patients with Type 1 diabetes, TCRB CDR3s were moderately but significantly shorter in every one of the four CD4+ subsets. Individuals with type 1 diabetes displayed fewer insertions and more deletions at VDJ junctions. The study found that naive, central memory and Treg TCRB repertoires appeared more similar in patients than in healthy donors.

Since all of the isolated RNA was reverse transcribed, expressed TCRB transcripts were what got sequenced. Generated by immunoSEQ multiplex PCR, the TCRdb table keeps only in-frame clones and is missing some. The sample yields approximately 26,000 clones, about 65% seen once. The germline gives CDR1 SNHLY, CDR2 FYNNEI. CDR3 length: 15 amino acids. With 0 bases removed from V and 11 bases from J, the gap between germline ends came to 16 bases. Via the markers CD45RO/CCR7/CD25/CD127/CD95/CD27, stem cell-like memory, regulatory, central memory and naive CD4+ cells were sorted. The chain employs TRBV2 and TRBJ1-4; tentatively, D is TRBD1 (5 bases). The clonotype originates from a woman in her 30s with type 1 diabetes. The sample was Tregs from blood. The DNA for the CDR3 is TGTGCCAGCAGTGAAGCGTGGGGCGGTGGTTGGAAACTGTTTTTT. Translation: CASSEAWGGGWKLFF.